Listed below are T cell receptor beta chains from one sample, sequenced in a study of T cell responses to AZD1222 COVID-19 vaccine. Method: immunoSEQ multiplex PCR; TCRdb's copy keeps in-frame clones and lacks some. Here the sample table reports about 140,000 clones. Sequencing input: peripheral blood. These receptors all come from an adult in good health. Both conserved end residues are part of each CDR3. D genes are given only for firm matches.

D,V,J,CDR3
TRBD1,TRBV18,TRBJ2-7,CASSRTGDTYEQYF
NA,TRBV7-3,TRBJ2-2,CASSLQGAGELFF
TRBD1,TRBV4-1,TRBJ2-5,CASSQDLGWTGYSETQYF
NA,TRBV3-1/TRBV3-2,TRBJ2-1,CASSQSAASGQFF
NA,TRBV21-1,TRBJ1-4,CASSKSGGPREKLFF
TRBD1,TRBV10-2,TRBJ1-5,CASGRQGDSNQPQHF
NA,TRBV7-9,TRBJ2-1,CASSFTRDEQFF
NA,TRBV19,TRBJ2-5,CASSIGGAEGWETQYF
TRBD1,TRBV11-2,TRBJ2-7,CASSDYRGPAYEQYF
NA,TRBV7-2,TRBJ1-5,CASSGGFQGGNQPQHF
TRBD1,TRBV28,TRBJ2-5,CASRPTGVLRETQYF
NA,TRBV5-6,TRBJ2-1,CASSLRGISYNEQFF
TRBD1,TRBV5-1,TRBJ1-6,CASSVTGTGGRSPLHF
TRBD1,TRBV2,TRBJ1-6,CASSRDSPNSPLHF
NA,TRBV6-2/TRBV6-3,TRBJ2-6,CASSSDLGANVLTF
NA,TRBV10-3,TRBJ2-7,CAISESTQPTYEQYF
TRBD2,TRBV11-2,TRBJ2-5,CASSLVLAGGLRQETQYF
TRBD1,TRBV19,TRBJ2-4,CASTSRGLAKNIQYF
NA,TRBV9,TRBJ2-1,CASSVRHLLDNEQFF
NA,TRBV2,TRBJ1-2,CASSDGGRVKGYTF
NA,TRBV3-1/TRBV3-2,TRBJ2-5,CASSQGPVVETQYF
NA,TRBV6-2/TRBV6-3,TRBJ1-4,CASSYTSQEAEKLFF
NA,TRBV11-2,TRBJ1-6,CASSPPGTANSPLHF
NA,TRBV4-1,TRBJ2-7,CASSQVAGSYEQYF
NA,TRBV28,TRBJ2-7,CASSLGWGYEQYF
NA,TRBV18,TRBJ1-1,CASSPSRARNTEAFF
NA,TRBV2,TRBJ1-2,CASSVGRNYGYTF